This T cell receptor beta chain came from a study of cytomegalovirus exposure and HLA in healthy donors. With 60 Vbeta and 13 Jbeta primers, the PCR was carried out. Generated by immunoSEQ multiplex PCR, the TCRdb table keeps only in-frame clones and is missing some. Of approximately 97,000 clones listed, 78% are singletons. Germline V gene lookup returns CDR1 WSHSY and CDR2 SAAADI. The CDR3 is made up of 13 amino acids. Trimming cost V 2 bases and J 6 bases; bases outside gene matches: 3. The sequenced material came from PBMCs. J is TRBJ1-2 and V is TRBV10-2; 7 bases fit TRBD1. The receptor was isolated from a woman aged 35 to 49 in good health and CMV-seropositive. The CDR3 is CASSERGRNGYTF. The CDR3 DNA reads as TGCGCCAGCAGTGAGAGGGGGCGGAATGGCTACACCTTC.